Following are 30 T cell receptor beta chains from one sample sequenced in a study of T cell repertoires in cytomegalovirus infection. TCRdb re-analysed the reads in MiXCR, keeping a single row per CDR3 protein. This table holds approximately 1,000,000 distinct CDR3 sequences, approximately 33% found once. The antigens for these receptors are not known. The material sequenced was cultured CD8+ T cells from PBMCs, taken from culture after CMV antigen stimulation. The origin of the receptors is a human donor in good health (CMV status not recorded). Some clones in this sample may be carry-over from other donors' samples.

The V and J genes are TRBV27 and TRBJ2-3, with 7 bases that match TRBD1. Germline V gene data show CDR1 as MNHEY and CDR2 as SMNVEV (reference sequence). The V and J ends lost 3 bases and 2 bases, in that order; junction bases with no gene match: 11. The CDR3 consists of 17 residues. DNA for the CDR3: TGTGCCAGCAGTTTTCTTCGGACAGGCGGGTTCACAGATACGCAGTATTTT. The encoded protein is CASSFLRTGGFTDTQYF.

This clonotype was counted at least ten times. The rearrangement uses TRBV6-2 or TRBV6-3 and TRBJ2-3; D gene unclear. The CDR3 is made up of 17 amino acids. Germline V CDR1 and CDR2: MNHEY, SVGEGT. The V end was cut by 0 bases, the J end by 2 bases, with 15 bases between. As DNA, the CDR3 is TGTGCCAGCAGTTACTCCCCTCGCATGGAATTCACAGATACGCAGTATTTT. Residues: CASSYSPRMEFTDTQYF.

CDR3 DNA: TGTGCCATCAGTGAGTCGGGTGGTCCCCCCTCCTACAATGAGCAGTTCTTC. Residues: CAISESGGPPSYNEQFF. The V and J genes are TRBV10-3 and TRBJ2-1; D call uncertain. Germline V gives CDR1 ENHRY, CDR2 SYGVKD. Trimming left V 0 bases short and J 0 bases short, with 12 bases between. The CDR3 has 17 amino acids.

This clonotype showed up just a few times. This rearrangement joins TRBV6-8 to TRBJ1-1; possibly TRBD1 for D (5 bases). Germline assignment: CDR1 MNHGY and CDR2 SAAAGT. The CDR3 is 13 residues long. The V end was cut by 5 bases, the J end by 6 bases, with 13 bases between. The CDR3 DNA follows: TGTGCCAGCAGTCACCGGGGAGGGGCTGAAGCTTTCTTT. Residues: CASSHRGGAEAFF.

This clonotype showed up many times. The chain couples TRBV27 to TRBJ2-1; the D is unclear. The CDR3 is 16 amino acids. From germline, CDR1 is MNHEY and CDR2 SMNVEV (reference sequence). V lost 6 bases, J lost 7 bases, and 22 bases lay in between. DNA of the CDR3: TGTGCCAGCAGCCTGCTTTGGGGTTCGAAAAAGAATGAGCAGTTCTTC. It yields the protein CASSLLWGSKKNEQFF.

The CDR3 spells CASSLASDLPLTSYNSPLHF. The CDR3 DNA reads as TGTGCCAGCAGCTTAGCGAGTGACCTACCTCTCACCTCCTATAATTCACCCCTCCACTTT. The chain has TRBV7-4 and TRBJ1-6; D unclear. V was clipped by 0 bases and J by 0 bases, with 18 bases between them. CDR1 is SGHVT, CDR2 SQSDAQ, per germline. The CDR3 sequence is 20 residues long.

This clonotype occurred many times. V is TRBV7-2 and J is TRBJ2-1, with D perhaps matching TRBD1 (6 bases). The CDR3 is 16 amino acids. Trimming took off 3 bases at V and 5 bases at J, with 17 bases between the two ends. From germline, CDR1 is SGHTA and CDR2 FQGNSA. CDR3 residues: CASSFQGPDPNNEQFF. The CDR3 bases are TGTGCCAGCAGCTTTCAGGGGCCAGATCCCAACAATGAGCAGTTCTTC.

Many counts were recorded for this clonotype. The chain employs TRBV7-2 and TRBJ2-2; the D gene is possibly TRBD1 (6 bases). Germline V gives CDR1 SGHTA, CDR2 FQGNSA. Trimming left V 0 bases short and J 3 bases short, with 11 bases between. This CDR3 contains 16 residues. The CDR3 nucleotides read TGTGCCAGCAGCTTAGCGGGCTACAGGGACACCGGGGAGCTGTTTTTT. This gives the protein CASSLAGYRDTGELFF. Together with reference TRBV7-2 and TRBJ2-2, the CDR3 gives the full variable domain: GAGVSQSPSNKVTEKGKDVELRCDPISGHTALYWYRQSLGQGLEFLIYFQGNSAPDKSGLPSDRFSAERTGGSVSTLTIQRTQQEDSAVYLCASSLAGYRDTGELFFGEGSRLTVL.

The chain joins TRBV7-9 to TRBJ2-7; no clear D. This CDR3 contains 14 residues. CDR1 SEHNR and CDR2 FQNEAQ come from the germline V gene (reference sequence). CDR3 sequence (DNA): TGTGTCAGCAGCTTCGACTGGGATTCGTACGAGCAGTACGTC. Its protein is CVSSFDWDSYEQYV.

The CDR3 sequence: CASSVAQRGNEQFF. The CDR3 region has the DNA TGTGCCAGCAGCGTAGCCCAGCGGGGGAATGAGCAGTTCTTC. The chain combines TRBV9 with TRBJ2-1; 8 positions agree with TRBD2. Germline loops: CDR1 SGDLS, CDR2 YYNGEE. CDR3 length equals 14 residues. The V segment lost 0 bases and the J segment 7 bases; nucleotides outside the gene matches: 3.

The gene calls are TRBV7-6 and TRBJ1-5, with a tentative D call TRBD1 (5 bases). There are 16 residues in the CDR3. CDR1 and CDR2 from the germline V gene are SGHVS and FNYEAQ. V was cut by 3 bases and J by 3 bases, with 15 bases left in between. CDR3 coding DNA: TGTGCCAGCAGCTTTACTACAGGCGACTTCAATCAGCCCCAGCATTTT. As protein: CASSFTTGDFNQPQHF.

The J gene is TRBJ2-6, the V gene TRBV20-1, with 8 bases fitting TRBD1. Germline V lookup: CDR1 DFQATT, CDR2 SNEGSKA (reference sequence). The length of the CDR3 is 20 residues. The V gene end was trimmed by 0 bases and the J gene end by 0 bases; junction bases not matched to a gene: 13. CDR3 DNA: TGCAGTGCTAGAGATCGGTTTCTAGGACAGGGCCACTCTGGGGCCAACGTCCTGACTTTC. This codes for CSARDRFLGQGHSGANVLTF.

The chain has TRBV7-2 and TRBJ1-6; TRBD1 might be the D (5 bases). Germline CDR1 SGHTA, CDR2 FQGNSA. Trimming left V 5 bases short and J 0 bases short, with 14 bases between. The CDR3 loop spans 17 amino acids. CDR3 DNA sequence: TGTGCCAGCAGCCCAGAAACAGGTTTCTCCTATAATTCACCCCTCCACTTT. Protein sequence: CASSPETGFSYNSPLHF. The full variable domain, its missing parts supplied by reference TRBV7-2 and TRBJ1-6, is GAGVSQSPSNKVTEKGKDVELRCDPISGHTALYWYRQSLGQGLEFLIYFQGNSAPDKSGLPSDRFSAERTGGSVSTLTIQRTQQEDSAVYLCASSPETGFSYNSPLHFGNGTRLTVT.

This chain joins TRBV20-1 and TRBJ2-5; 8 positions match TRBD2. The V gene end was trimmed by 0 bases and the J gene end by 3 bases; junction bases not matched to a gene: 12. CDR3 length equals 17 residues. Germline CDR1 and CDR2: DFQATT and SNEGSKA (reference sequence). The CDR3 sequence is CSARDFRTSGGKETQYF. CDR3 in DNA: TGCAGTGCTAGAGATTTCCGTACCAGCGGGGGAAAAGAGACCCAGTACTTC.

The V and J genes are TRBV6-6 and TRBJ2-7, with 9 bases lining up with TRBD1. Germline V gives CDR1 MNHNY, CDR2 SVGAGI (reference sequence). CDR3 length equals 16 residues. The junction had 11 bases not matched to a gene; V was cut back by 2 bases and J by 6 bases. The CDR3 loop reads CASSYPGQGTIGEQYF. In DNA form, the CDR3 reads TGTGCCAGCAGTTACCCTGGACAGGGGACCATTGGCGAGCAGTACTTC.

Note on this clonotype: Possible read error: a much larger clone is one base away. The chain recombines TRBV7-9 with TRBJ1-5; D is possibly TRBD1 (5 bases). The germline V gene has CDR1 SEHNR and CDR2 FQNEAQ (reference sequence). This CDR3 spans 15 amino acids. This CDR3 is CVSSADKGWNQPQHF. In DNA, the CDR3 is TGTGTCAGCAGCGCGGACAAGGGATGGAATCAGCCCCAGCATTTT.

V gene TRBV2 combines with J gene TRBJ1-6, with D unclear. Trimming removed 0 bases at V and 0 bases at J, with 15 bases between. The CDR3 loop spans 19 amino acids. Germline CDR1 SNHLY, CDR2 FYNNEI. This chain's CDR3 is CASSEALPWLSSYNSPLHF. The CDR3 nucleotides read TGTGCCAGCAGTGAAGCGCTTCCCTGGTTGAGCTCCTATAATTCACCCCTCCACTTT.

The rearrangement links TRBV27 to TRBJ1-6; D might be TRBD1 (5 bases). The CDR3 runs 20 residues. V was pared by 5 bases and J by 10 bases, with 33 bases between. Looked up from germline, CDR1 is MNHEY and CDR2 is SMNVEV (reference sequence). CDR3 DNA sequence: TGTGCCAGCAGTATCATCACCGAGACAGTGAATAATCCAAGGGGATCACCCCTCCACTTT. It specifies CASSIITETVNNPRGSPLHF.

The chain uses TRBV24-1 and TRBJ1-5; TRBD1 is a possible D gene (5 bases). The germline gives CDR1 KGHDR, CDR2 SFDVKD. The germline V and J ends were trimmed by 9 bases and 0 bases, with 14 bases remaining between them. The CDR3 consists of 15 residues. The CDR3 DNA reads TGTGCCACCTCTGGGGCTGCTAATAGCAATCAGCCCCAGCATTTT. This codes for CATSGAANSNQPQHF.

This clonotype showed up just a few times. The chain couples TRBV27 to TRBJ1-5; TRBD1 is a possible D gene (5 bases). V lost 0 bases, J lost 7 bases, and 19 bases lay in between. The CDR3 covers 17 residues. In germline, CDR1 is MNHEY, CDR2 SMNVEV (reference sequence). The CDR3 region is CASSLSPPFQRGQPQHF. The CDR3 region has the DNA TGTGCCAGCAGTTTATCCCCTCCGTTCCAGCGGGGGCAGCCCCAGCATTTT.

J is TRBJ1-2 and V is TRBV27; TRBD1 is a possible D gene (5 bases). Germline-derived CDR1 and CDR2 are MNHEY and SMNVEV (reference sequence). V lost 6 bases and J 0 bases, leaving 11 bases between the germline ends. This CDR3 is built from 14 residues. CDR3 region: CASSRAGPNYGYTF. CDR3 DNA: TGTGCCAGCAGCAGGGCCGGGCCTAACTATGGCTACACCTTC.

This clonotype has more than one count but fewer than ten. The chain uses TRBV9 and TRBJ2-7; D may be TRBD1 or TRBD2 (5 bases each). This CDR3 has 17 residues. CDR1 and CDR2 (germline): SGDLS, YYNGEE. The V and J ends lost 0 bases and 5 bases respectively, with 21 bases between them. CDR3 coding DNA: TGTGCCAGCAGCGTAGGGGACGTGCCGGACCTGGTTGACGAGCAGTACTTC. Translating it yields CASSVGDVPDLVDEQYF.

This clonotype was observed many times. The chain carries TRBV12-3 or TRBV12-4 and TRBJ2-3; 13 nucleotides line up with TRBD2. The CDR3 sequence is 15 residues long. V gave up 6 bases and J gave up 6 bases; unmatched junction bases: 6. The CDR3 DNA follows: TGTGCCAGCAGCTCCGGACTAGCGGGGGATGATACGCAGTATTTT. Protein: CASSSGLAGDDTQYF.

This clonotype appeared a few times. The chain couples TRBV27 to TRBJ1-4; TRBD1 is a possible D gene (5 bases). Germline-derived CDR1 and CDR2 are MNHEY and SMNVEV (reference sequence). This CDR3 is 15 amino acids long. Trimming took 5 bases from V and 5 from J, leaving 15 bases between them. The CDR3 is CASSLTDRGNEKLFF. CDR3 sequence (DNA): TGTGCCAGCAGTCTAACTGACAGAGGAAATGAAAAACTGTTTTTT.

V is TRBV5-5 and J is TRBJ1-4, with 8 bases matching TRBD1. V was clipped by 9 bases and J by 7 bases; unmatched bases: 11. From germline, CDR1 is SGHKS and CDR2 YYEKEE (reference sequence). CDR3 length: 14 residues. For the CDR3, the DNA is TGTGCCACTACCGTTGACAGGGGAGGTGAAAAACTGTTTTTT. It codes for CATTVDRGGEKLFF.

This clonotype was recorded a few times. The CDR3 reads CASSLVSRNTGELFF. In nucleotides, the CDR3 is TGTGCCAGCAGCTTGGTTAGCCGGAACACCGGGGAGCTGTTTTTT. This sequence joins TRBV5-6 and TRBJ2-2; D gene unclear. Trimming took off 0 bases at V and 1 base at J, with 7 bases between the two ends. The germline gives CDR1 SGHDT, CDR2 YYEEEE. There are 15 residues in the CDR3.

The rearrangement uses TRBV7-9 and TRBJ2-1; TRBD1 might be the D (5 bases). Trimming removed 5 bases from V and 4 bases from J, with 15 bases in between. The germline gives CDR1 SEHNR, CDR2 FQNEAQ (reference sequence). This CDR3 has 15 amino acids. CDR3 coding DNA: TGTGCCAGCAGCCCGTTTGGGGCCGGATACAATGAGCAGTTCTTC. Protein product: CASSPFGAGYNEQFF.

J is TRBJ2-1 and V is TRBV6-6; D gene uncertain. The CDR3 has 16 residues. Germline V gene lookup returns CDR1 MNHNY and CDR2 SVGAGI (reference sequence). Between the trimmed V and J ends, which lost 4 bases and 4 bases, there was a span of 17 bases. In nucleotides, the CDR3 is TGTGCCAGCAGTTCCCCGGGCCTTACCCCTTACAATGAGCAGTTCTTC. It codes for CASSSPGLTPYNEQFF.

The chain combines TRBV7-4 with TRBJ2-5; 7 bases match TRBD2. The CDR3 spans 15 residues. V lost 7 bases, J lost 1 base, and 9 bases stayed unmatched. Germline V CDR1 and CDR2: SGHVT, SQSDAQ. This chain's CDR3 is CASTPPAGSQETQYF. For the CDR3, the DNA is TGTGCCAGCACCCCCCCAGCGGGGTCCCAAGAGACCCAGTACTTC.

The CDR3 spells CATSGDSYEQYF. The CDR3 nucleotides are TGCGCCACCTCAGGGGATTCCTACGAGCAGTACTTC. The genes are TRBV4-1 and TRBJ2-7, with D tentatively TRBD1 (6 bases). The CDR3 is made up of 12 amino acids. With 10 bases removed from V and 1 base from J, the gap between germline ends came to 11 bases. Germline values: CDR1 MGHRA, CDR2 YSYEKL.